This T cell receptor (beta chain) emerged from a study of T cells in Graves' hyperthyroidism and ophthalmopathy. The CDR3 is 15 amino acids. V was clipped by 5 bases and J by 12 bases, with 23 bases between them. Germline loops: CDR1 MNHEY, CDR2 SMNVEV (reference sequence). Points from the study as a whole: Most clonotypes expanded in thyroid above 0.001 were likewise present in blood.

This clonotype was observed at least ten times. Its antigen is still unknown. Newly diagnosed patients aged 18 to 65 had hyperthyroidism of under 2 months' duration. Diagnoses were made from clinical symptoms, serum measures (thyroxine and TRAb), thyroid ultrasound and orbital computed tomography. TCR beta CDR3 sequences were amplified from RNA transcripts. The HTBI primer set served for first-round RT-PCR of the TCR CDR3. TCRdb reanalysed the multiplex PCR reads using MiXCR and keeps one entry per CDR3 protein. This table holds around 280,000 distinct CDR3 sequences, about 14% found once. Material for sequencing was blood. The TCR sequence derives from a woman aged 25 to 39 with Graves' hyperthyroidism that later progressed to Graves' ophthalmopathy. The chain employs TRBV27 and TRBJ2-1, with D perhaps matching TRBD1 (6 bases). The chain's CDR3 is CASSANRDTLGGQFF. The CDR3 nucleotides read TGTGCCAGCAGTGCCAACCGGGACACCCTAGGGGGGCAGTTCTTC.